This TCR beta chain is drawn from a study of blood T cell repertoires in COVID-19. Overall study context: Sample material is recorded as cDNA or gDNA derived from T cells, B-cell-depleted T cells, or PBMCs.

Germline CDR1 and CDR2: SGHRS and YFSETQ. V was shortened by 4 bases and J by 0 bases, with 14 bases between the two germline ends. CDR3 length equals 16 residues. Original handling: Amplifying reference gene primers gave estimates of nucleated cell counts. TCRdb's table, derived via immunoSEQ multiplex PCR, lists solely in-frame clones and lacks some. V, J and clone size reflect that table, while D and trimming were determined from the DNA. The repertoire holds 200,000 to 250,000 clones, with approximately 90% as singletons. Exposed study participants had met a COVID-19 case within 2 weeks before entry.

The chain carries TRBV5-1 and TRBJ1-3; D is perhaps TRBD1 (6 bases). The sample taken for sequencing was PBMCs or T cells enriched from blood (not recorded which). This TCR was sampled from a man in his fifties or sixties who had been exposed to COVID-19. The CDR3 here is CASSGDIGSSGNTIYF. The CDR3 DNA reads TGCGCCAGCAGCGGGGACATCGGCTCCTCTGGAAACACCATATATTTT.